This T cell receptor beta chain was sequenced during a study of cytomegalovirus exposure and HLA in healthy donors (dated by TCRdb to about 2017). A note on the overall study: An earlier analysis of roughly 610 of the donors reported 276 Gb of sequence data and around 120 million unique TCR beta sequences obtained from around 190 million T cells. A separate validation cohort of over 95 different subjects was used in addition to the roughly 640-subject first cohort. In a later genetic analysis, genome-wide SNP genotypes for about 65% of the 666 donors were used, and that subset was treated as a discovery cohort. The aim of the study was to test whether cataloging public T cell receptors could identify signatures of past pathogen exposure. Among the approximately 400 genotyped donors, approximately 77% belonged to the genetic ancestry cluster associated with self-reported Caucasian donors. HLA typing covered class I and class II loci at four-digit resolution. The number of donors typed differed by locus, with about 629-640 for A, B, C, DRB1 and DQB1, around 520 for DQA1, nearly 610 for DPA1, and roughly 450 for DPB1. An early release covering 550 to 650 HLA-typed donors comprised about 300 gigabases of sequencing data and 85 million or so unique TCR sequences. Donor age, sex, ethnicity and CMV serostatus were compiled together with the repertoire data. Every discovery cohort repertoire had been produced on one sequencing platform. To study patterns of TCR occurrence, a later analysis re-analyzed previously published TCR beta repertoires from around 660 donors and added high-resolution HLA genotyping. Across 398 genotyped donors of the cohort, an average of approximately 220,000 unique TCR beta nucleotide sequences per donor were sequenced, and roughly a sixth of those sequences were non-productive. The study profiled the T cell repertoires of fewer than 850 subjects by immunosequencing and related them to cytomegalovirus serostatus. An earlier analysis of around 540 of the donors applied high-throughput TCR beta sequencing to assess whether each TCR beta V gene segment acted as functional or pseudogenic. Four to six DR-DQ haplotypes were handled as single units for association and clustering, since linkage in the cohort was strong. High-throughput TCR immunosequencing, statistical association of individual TCRs with disease status, and machine learning were combined to predict cytomegalovirus infection status. Rather than drawing on any new phenotypic data, the later analysis identified candidate immune exposures from TCR beta sequences and the way those sequences occurred across donors.

On this clone: No antigen is known for it. Per-base quality was not reported, and no clone a single base away is much larger than it.

Findings and caveats that apply to the study as a whole: Linkage disequilibrium might explain the correlated functional status among segregating V segments, but an unknown experimental factor could not be ruled out. According to a later analysis, parvovirus B19, influenza, CMV and Epstein-Barr virus appeared linked to several top co-occurrence clusters. The classifier was reported to diagnose cytomegalovirus status with high specificity and sensitivity in both the original cohort and the validation cohort. A later analysis found that most CMV-associated TCR beta chains appeared HLA-restricted, with HLA associations seemingly driven largely by CMV exposure. When HLA alleles, especially DR and DQ, strongly co-occurred, TCR associations were difficult to assign to individual alleles. About 15 rarely observed V segments, including chromosome 9 orphons, were excluded from the earlier analysis of several hundred of the donors because counts were too low. Some IMGT-functional V segments, including TRBV6-2 and TRBV6-3, could not be told apart with the 87-base-pair reads, so those segments were excluded. A few of the identified cytomegalovirus-associated TCR beta chains were confirmed in vitro to be specific for cytomegalovirus antigens. In the study, about 150 TCR beta chains were listed as associated with cytomegalovirus. In an earlier analysis of a few hundred of the donors, most TCR beta V segments were observed in productive rearrangements about 87% or about 30% of the time, broadly matching IMGT annotations. According to the authors, the approach could potentially be generalized to other disease states and immunological phenotypes. Across donors, most TCR sequences were observed very rarely, whereas some public TCRs were present in many individuals. HLA typing was unavailable for some donors at each locus, so association tests used only the typed subset. The cohort was sequenced for TCR beta chains only, and without alpha or paired-chain data the features that could be detected were limited. A later analysis found that TCR association rates varied across HLA loci, with DRB1 alleles showing the most associated TCRs and HLA-C alleles the fewest. A further reported finding was that TCR beta sequences accurately predicted the HLA-A and HLA-B alleles for most subjects in the first cohort. CMV serostatus was the only immune exposure information available for the cohort. A group of highly shared sequence variants was considered likely to be a technical artifact of the sequencing pipeline. In a later analysis, about 17,000 TCR beta sequences were associated with specific HLA alleles at a false discovery rate of 0.05. An association between a missense DCLRE1C variant and V-gene and J-gene trimming of TCR beta chains was found in a later genetic analysis and replicated in an independent cohort. Presence/absence analyses assumed roughly uniform sequencing depth across donors, an assumption that may not hold. In a later analysis, HLA-associated TCR beta chains showed more clonal expansion and lower generation probabilities than non-associated chains that were equally common. According to a later genetic analysis, donors in an Asian-associated ancestry cluster had fewer N-insertions in productive TCRs than the approximately 630-donor mean.

The cohort consisted of more than 650 healthy bone marrow donors. All cohort members were sampled while nominally healthy, although unrecorded immune exposures were likely present. The donor tested CMV seronegative and was one of the 352 seronegative cohort members. Every donor gave a peripheral blood sample, and the peripheral blood mononuclear cells from that sample were used for TCR beta sequencing. The Qiagen DNeasy Blood Extraction Kit was used to extract genomic DNA from the blood cell samples. Library construction relied on the immunoSEQ multiplex PCR assay. The multiplex PCR relied on a mix of 60 forward primers for TCR Vbeta segments and 13 reverse primers for TCR Jbeta segments. Amplification of the CDR3 region of rearranged TCR beta genes was performed with a multiplex PCR assay on genomic DNA. On the Illumina HiSeq System, the amplified TCR beta libraries were sequenced as 87-base-pair reads. The original pipeline was this. In a later analysis, 77 million or so unique TCR beta chains were counted across the approximately 670 repertoires, and roughly 10 million of these chains were shared by at least two donors. Raw reads were error-corrected and collapsed into unique sequences with a nearest-neighbor algorithm that merged closely related sequences to remove PCR and sequencing errors. V, D and J gene segments were assigned by aligning CDR3 sequences to IMGT reference sequences. For a sequence to be retained, at least a six-nucleotide match to both a V gene segment and a J gene segment was required. A rearrangement was called productive if the CDR3 had no stop codons and remained in frame with V and J, and every other rearrangement was called non-productive. Following IMGT convention, CDR3 was defined as the stretch from the second conserved V-encoded cysteine to the conserved J-encoded phenylalanine. In an earlier analysis of 587 of the donors, sequences lacking an unambiguous match to a single V gene segment were excluded. An earlier analysis of some 500 of the donors classified V segments as functional when productive rearrangements were above 56.7% and as segregating when the standard deviation between donors was above 5%. A statistical classification framework was developed to diagnose cytomegalovirus status using the catalog of TCR beta chain sequences. V and J gene assignment, in a later analysis, came from comparing TCR nucleotide sequences with IMGT/GENE-DB human TR gene sequences. In a later analysis, CDR3 sequences and most-parsimonious VDJ recombination scenarios were assigned using the TCRdist pipeline. A later analysis defined each TCR beta chain by its CDR3 amino acid sequence plus V-gene family, and excluded reads lacking a unique V-gene family. As a way to deal with suspected cross-contamination and a sequencing artifact, a later analysis dropped 592 nucleotide sequences that were highly shared and had low generation probability. In a later analysis, a clonal expansion index for each public chain was calculated from normalized within-repertoire ranks of inferred template counts. Generation probabilities in a later analysis came from a VDJ recombination model fitted to out-of-frame rearrangements, and those results were checked against IGoR. A later analysis scored TCR-TCR, TCR-HLA and TCR-CMV co-occurrence with hypergeometric tests, applying a repertoire-size bias correction to TCR pairs. False discovery rates were estimated in a later analysis by permuting HLA or CMV assignments 20 times. A later analysis grouped co-occurring TCRs with DBSCAN, adding TCRdist sequence similarity when clustering within HLA-allele-positive subsets. Co-occurrence clustering excluded repertoires with fewer than 30,000 or more than 120,000 public chains, plus five with anomalous nucleotide sharing. Sourced from immuneACCESS, this table was stored by TCRdb with only in-frame sequences that have V and J called. A share of the clones is absent; for the studies checked, an unresolved V gene accounts for under half, and the remainder has no known explanation. V and J calls and clone size are as listed in that table; D and trimming were resolved from the DNA. The sample table contains a few hundred thousand clones; only one count was recorded for roughly 83% of them. Of the sample, about 1.4% falls within the top ten clones.

CDR1 and CDR2, looked up from the germline V gene (reference sequence), are LNHNV and YYDKDF. The CDR3 sequence holds 17 residues, the cysteine and phenylalanine included. The retained sequence is limited to the CDR3, 51 bases, with the frame set at the first base. V sheds 0 bases and J sheds 5 bases, leaving 17 bases between their ends. The sequence was obtained from a girl under 18 in good health and CMV-seronegative. Sequencing used PBMCs. The rearranged chain carries TRBV15 and TRBJ1-3, with the D segment identity uncertain. Here is the DNA: TGTGCCACCAGCAGAGATCCTTCTCTCCGGGAGAGAAACACCATATATTTT. This codes for CATSRDPSLRERNTIYF.